A single sample gave rise to the 22 T cell receptor beta chains below, sequenced in a study of human thymus T cells. Sequencing was performed with immunoSEQ multiplex PCR; in TCRdb, only in-frame clones are kept and a portion is missing. Counted here are under 70,000 clones, around 94% occurring once; the ten biggest clones make up around 6%. Sequencing was done on a sample of blood. Receptors originate from a boy under two years old with a congenital heart defect but otherwise immunologically healthy.

This chain connects TRBV20-1 to TRBJ2-2; D call uncertain. The CDR3 sequence is 11 residues long. The V and J ends lost 0 bases and 7 bases respectively, with 3 bases between them. Germline loops: CDR1 DFQATT, CDR2 SNEGSKA (reference sequence). The chain's CDR3 is CSARDLGELFF. CDR3 nucleotides: TGCAGTGCTAGAGATCTCGGGGAGCTGTTTTTT.

V and J are TRBV12-5 and TRBJ1-5; unclear D gene. Germline CDR1 is LGHNT and CDR2 is FRNRAP. The V and J ends lost 9 bases and 2 bases respectively, with 14 bases between them. The CDR3 loop spans 14 amino acids. DNA of the CDR3: TGTGCTAGCCTTGCGGGCGCCGGCAATCAGCCCCAGCATTTT. It is translated as CASLAGAGNQPQHF.

This chain connects TRBV28 to TRBJ1-2, with no clear D. CDR1 is MDHEN, CDR2 SYDVKM, per germline. Trimming left V 3 bases short and J 4 bases short, with 9 bases between. The CDR3 spans 13 residues. CDR3 DNA sequence: TGTGCCAGCAGTTTGTCAGAGCCCTATGGCTACACCTTC. It is translated as CASSLSEPYGYTF.

The chain uses TRBV27 and TRBJ2-5; no definite D call. The J call may be faulty, since TRBJ2-7 better matches the DNA end. Germline-derived CDR1 and CDR2 are MNHEY and SMNVEV (reference sequence). The CDR3 runs to 13 residues. CDR3 nucleotide sequence: TGTGCCAGCAGTTTCAAACAAGCCTACGAGCAGTACTTC. Translation: CASSFKQAYEQYF.

CDR3 nucleotides: TGTGCCTGGAGTGTTGGGGGGGGCAGCACAGATACGCAGTATTTT. Protein: CAWSVGGGSTDTQYF. The rearrangement joins TRBV30 to TRBJ2-3; maybe TRBD2 (7 bases). The V end lost 0 bases, the J end lost 0 bases, and 10 bases lay between the germline ends. This CDR3 has 15 amino acids. The germline V gene encodes CDR1 GTSNPN and CDR2 SVGIG (reference sequence).

The chain combines TRBV6-1 with TRBJ2-3; D ambiguous. V was clipped by 7 bases and J by 8 bases, with 16 bases between them. Per the germline V gene, CDR1 is MNHNS and CDR2 is SASEGT. The CDR3 consists of 13 residues. CDR3 loop: CASTENPSFTQYF. CDR3 nucleotide sequence: TGTGCCAGCACCGAAAATCCATCCTTTACGCAGTATTTT.

V is TRBV9 and J is TRBJ2-3; no clear D. The CDR3 has 14 amino acids. The V gene's germline CDR1 is SGDLS and CDR2 YYNGEE. V was trimmed by 0 bases and J by 3 bases, leaving 8 bases between them. The CDR3 spells CASSVDPQTDTQYF. DNA of the CDR3: TGTGCCAGCAGCGTAGATCCTCAGACAGATACGCAGTATTTT. Together with reference TRBV9 and TRBJ2-3, the CDR3 gives the full variable domain: DSGVTQTPKHLITATGQRVTLRCSPRSGDLSVYWYQQSLDQGLQFLIQYYNGEERAKGNILERFSAQQFPDLHSELNLSSLELGDSALYFCASSVDPQTDTQYFGPGTRLTVL.

The chain recombines TRBV2 with TRBJ2-6; a weak D match, TRBD2 (6 bases). CDR1 SNHLY and CDR2 FYNNEI come from the germline V gene. The CDR3 runs 13 residues. Trimming cost V 9 bases and J 2 bases, with 8 bases left between them. The CDR3 DNA reads TGTGCCAGTGGAGGGACTGGGGCCAACGTCCTGACTTTC. This codes for CASGGTGANVLTF.

The chain links TRBV13 to TRBJ2-5; D is uncertain. The CDR3 length is 13 residues. The germline gives CDR1 PRHDT, CDR2 FYEKMQ (reference sequence). V lost 5 bases and J 2 bases, leaving 9 bases between the germline ends. CDR3 DNA sequence: TGTGCCAGCAGCCCCTACCGACAAGAGACCCAGTACTTC. Its translation is CASSPYRQETQYF.

J is TRBJ2-7 and V is TRBV5-1; D gene unclear. The CDR3 spans 14 residues. V shed 0 bases and J shed 4 bases, with 11 bases lying between them. CDR1 is SGHRS and CDR2 is YFSETQ in the germline V gene. The DNA for the CDR3 is TGCGCCAGCAGCTTGGAATGGGTGGGTTACGAGCAGTACTTC. This sequence encodes CASSLEWVGYEQYF.

The chain uses TRBV16 and TRBJ1-6; tentatively, D is TRBD1 (6 bases). The CDR3 is 13 amino acids. Germline loops: CDR1 KGHSY, CDR2 FQNENV. Trimming removed 2 bases at V and 11 bases at J, with 10 bases between. The CDR3 nucleotides read TGTGCCAGCAGCCAAATCGGACAGCCACCCCTCCACTTT. Its protein is CASSQIGQPPLHF.

The rearrangement uses TRBV11-3 and TRBJ1-2, with D uncertain. From germline, CDR1 is SGHNT and CDR2 YENEEA. The CDR3 is made up of 12 amino acids. The germline V and J ends were trimmed by 1 base and 8 bases, with 8 bases remaining between them. The CDR3 protein is CASSLVLGGYTF. In DNA, the CDR3 is TGTGCCAGCAGCTTAGTTCTGGGGGGCTACACCTTC. The whole variable domain, remainder taken from reference TRBV11-3 and TRBJ1-2, is EAGVVQSPRYKIIEKKQPVAFWCNPISGHNTLYWYLQNLGQGPELLIRYENEEAVDDSQLPKDRFSAERLKGVDSTLKIQPAELGDSAVYLCASSLVLGGYTFGSGTRLTVV.

V usage is TRBV10-3 and J usage is TRBJ2-1; TRBD1 might be the D (6 bases). The CDR3 loop spans 13 amino acids. CDR1 and CDR2 from the germline V gene are ENHRY and SYGVKD. Trimming shortened V by 10 bases and J by 2 bases, and 12 bases separated the two germline ends. The CDR3 DNA sequence: TGTGCCACCTTACAGGGTACCTACAATGAGCAGTTCTTC. Translated, it gives CATLQGTYNEQFF.

The V and J genes are TRBV7-9 and TRBJ1-2, with D possibly matching TRBD1 (6 bases). The germline V gene encodes CDR1 SEHNR and CDR2 FQNEAQ (reference sequence). V gave up 0 bases and J gave up 6 bases, with 11 bases separating them. This CDR3 has 14 amino acids. Written as DNA, the CDR3 is TGTGCCAGCAGCTTAGCCATAACAGGGAATGGCTACACCTTC. The encoded protein is CASSLAITGNGYTF.

This clone has just a few counts. The rearrangement links TRBV7-2 to TRBJ1-2, with 8 bases that match TRBD1. Germline CDR1 SGHTA, CDR2 FQGNSA. The V and J ends lost 5 bases and 4 bases, in that order; junction bases with no gene match: 3. CDR3 length: 13 amino acids. The CDR3 bases are TGTGCCAGCAGCCCCGGACAGGGCTATGGCTACACCTTC. Its protein is CASSPGQGYGYTF.

The chain recombines TRBV27 with TRBJ2-3, with 11 positions matching TRBD2. Trimming cost V 1 base and J 2 bases; bases outside gene matches: 5. The CDR3 is 17 amino acids. Germline CDR1 and CDR2: MNHEY and SMNVEV (reference sequence). The CDR3 region has the DNA TGTGCCAGCAGTTTATGGGGGACTAGCGGATACACAGATACGCAGTATTTT. Its protein is CASSLWGTSGYTDTQYF.

The chain recombines TRBV7-9 with TRBJ2-2, with D perhaps TRBD2 (6 bases). Trimming took off 5 bases at V and 3 bases at J, with 10 bases between the two ends. Germline V gene lookup returns CDR1 SEHNR and CDR2 FQNEAQ (reference sequence). CDR3 size: 14 residues. For the CDR3, the DNA is TGTGCCAGCAGCATGCGGGGTCACACCGGGGAGCTGTTTTTT. It is translated as CASSMRGHTGELFF.

In DNA form, the CDR3 reads TGTGCCAGCAGCGACCTTGACAGGGGGGCCGGGGAGCTGTTTTTT. Amino acid sequence: CASSDLDRGAGELFF. This chain links TRBV28 with TRBJ2-2, with TRBD1 matching 9 bases. V lost 6 bases, J lost 6 bases, and 8 bases stayed unmatched. The CDR3 is made up of 15 amino acids. CDR1 MDHEN and CDR2 SYDVKM come from the germline V gene.

The rearrangement joins TRBV6-6 to TRBJ2-7; no clear D gene. Germline V gives CDR1 MNHNY, CDR2 SVGAGI (reference sequence). V was cut by 7 bases and J by 2 bases, with 18 bases left in between. The CDR3 totals 15 residues. Here the CDR3 reads CASITNSPTAYEQYF. The CDR3 DNA reads as TGTGCCAGCATTACCAATAGCCCCACAGCCTACGAGCAGTACTTC.

The chain has TRBV4-1 and TRBJ2-3, with a tentative D call TRBD2 (5 bases). Trimming took off 1 base at V and 0 bases at J, with 5 bases between the two ends. Germline CDR1 and CDR2: MGHRA and YSYEKL. This CDR3 has 14 amino acids. The CDR3 bases are TGCGCCAGCAGCCAAGGGACTAGCACAGATACGCAGTATTTT. Residues: CASSQGTSTDTQYF.

The chain couples TRBV7-9 to TRBJ1-1; a weak D match, TRBD1 (5 bases). Germline V gene lookup returns CDR1 SEHNR and CDR2 FQNEAQ (reference sequence). This CDR3 is 16 amino acids long. V was trimmed by 5 bases and J by 0 bases, leaving 16 bases between them. The CDR3 DNA follows: TGTGCCAGCAGCGTCAGGGACGGGGGTTTGAACACTGAAGCTTTCTTT. The encoded protein is CASSVRDGGLNTEAFF. Variable domain in full (rest from reference TRBV7-9 and TRBJ1-1): DTGVSQNPRHKITKRGQNVTFRCDPISEHNRLYWYRQTLGQGPEFLTYFQNEAQLEKSRLLSDRFSAERPKGSFSTLEIQRTEQGDSAMYLCASSVRDGGLNTEAFFGQGTRLTVV.

The chain combines TRBV7-2 with TRBJ2-1, with D perhaps TRBD2 (6 bases). V was shortened by 5 bases and J by 0 bases, with 17 bases between the two germline ends. Germline values: CDR1 SGHTA, CDR2 FQGNSA. This CDR3 is built from 17 residues. The CDR3 DNA reads TGTGCCAGCAGCAAAAAAGGGACTTCCCTCTCCTACAATGAGCAGTTCTTC. This translates into CASSKKGTSLSYNEQFF.